The sequence of this TCR beta chain was determined in a study of T cells expressing NK-cell markers. Whole-study findings and limits: The same clonotypes also predominated in the CD3+CD56-NKG2C+ fraction of a few donors. HCMV specificity of the expanded NKG2C+ T cell clones was not established.

5'RACE template switching built TCR beta cDNA with unique molecular identifiers. TCRdb reprocessed the 5' RACE reads and keeps a single row for each CDR3 protein, giving no DNA. The sample's table shows under 600,000 distinct CDR3 sequences. CDR3 length: 13 residues. Germline-derived CDR1 and CDR2 are KGHDR and SFDVKD. Worth noting for this clonotype: Antigen: not known.

The sequencing input was blood T cells: a sorted CD56 or NKG2C T cell subset, CD4+ or CD8+ T cells, or bulk PBMC T cells (not recorded which). This TCR was recovered from a woman in her forties or fifties in good health. The J gene is TRBJ1-1, the V gene TRBV24-1. CDR3 sequence reads: CATVGGLGTEAFF.